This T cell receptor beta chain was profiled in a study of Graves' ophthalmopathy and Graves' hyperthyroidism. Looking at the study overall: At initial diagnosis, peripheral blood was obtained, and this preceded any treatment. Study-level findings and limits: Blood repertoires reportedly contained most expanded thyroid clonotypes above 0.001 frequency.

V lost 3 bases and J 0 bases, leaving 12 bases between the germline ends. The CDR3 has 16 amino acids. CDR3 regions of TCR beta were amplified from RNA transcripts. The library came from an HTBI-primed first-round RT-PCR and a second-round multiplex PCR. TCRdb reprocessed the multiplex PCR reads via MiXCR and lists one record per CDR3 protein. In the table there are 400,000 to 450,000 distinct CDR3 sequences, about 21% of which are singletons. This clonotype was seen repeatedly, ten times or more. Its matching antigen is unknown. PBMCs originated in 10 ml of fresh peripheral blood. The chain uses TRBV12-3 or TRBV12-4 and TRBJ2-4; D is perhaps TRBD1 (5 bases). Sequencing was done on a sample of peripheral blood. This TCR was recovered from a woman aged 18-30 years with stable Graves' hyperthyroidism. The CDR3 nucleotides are TGTGCCAGCAGTTTTGTGACAGCCATAGCCAAAAACATTCAGTACTTC. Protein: CASSFVTAIAKNIQYF.